This T cell receptor beta chain stems from a study of breast tumors, draining lymph nodes, adjacent tissues. Broader study findings: Luminal-like breast cancer showed significantly higher tumor–nontumor repertoire similarity than basal-like. Data fit most tumor T cells coming from lymph node, expanding in tumor.

TCRdb independently ran MiXCR on the multiplex PCR reads; one entry per CDR3 protein. The repertoire holds 15,000 or so distinct CDR3 sequences, with roughly 70% as singletons. This CDR3 is 14 amino acids long. CDR1 and CDR2 from the germline V gene are LNHDA and SQIVND (reference sequence). With V trimmed by 6 bases and J by 5 bases, 3 bases remained unmatched. This clonotype was seen only once. Its antigen remains unknown. This clonotype was obtained from a female donor with breast cancer. Some clones in this sample may be carry-over from other donors' samples. J is TRBJ2-3 and V is TRBV19; 12 bases are shared with TRBD1. The specimen was tumor-adjacent breast tissue. The CDR3 sequence is CASRGQGARDTQYF. CDR3 bases: TGTGCCAGTAGGGGACAGGGGGCAAGAGATACGCAGTATTTT. Full variable domain (missing parts from reference TRBV19 and TRBJ2-3): DGGITQSPKYLFRKEGQNVTLSCEQNLNHDAMYWYRQDPGQGLRLIYYSQIVNDFQKGDIAEGYSVSREKKESFPLTVTSAQKNPTAFYLCASRGQGARDTQYFGPGTRLTVL.